The clone carrying this T cell receptor (beta chain) was observed many times. Its antigen is as yet unknown. TCRdb called the 5' RACE reads again in MiXCR, with one record for every CDR3 protein. Among about 25,000 distinct CDR3 sequences listed, less than 6% were seen once. The data were taken from a study of spatial heterogeneity in lung cancer. Study at large: Patients with untreated early-stage non-small cell lung cancer, numbering 72, were the donors. Sequenced were any available follow-up PBMC samples, which had been obtained a median of roughly 2 years after resection. Broader study findings: More often at tumor resection than at routine follow-up, ubiquitous expanded tumor TCRs were detected in the blood.

The ends lost 0 bases at V and 2 bases at J; junction bases unmatched: 3. The CDR3 covers 15 residues. Germline CDR1 and CDR2: SGHRS and YFSETQ. Stated time point: blood at routine non-recurrence follow-up after resection. Whole RNA, isolated from tumor, nontumor lung or frozen PBMC, was sequenced without prior sorting. The input for sequencing was PBMCs, taken at follow-up. The source is a male donor with early-stage non-small cell lung cancer. The chain is built from TRBV5-1 and TRBJ2-3; 7 bases agree with TRBD1. The CDR3 is CASSLEGQYTDTQYF. For the CDR3, the DNA is TGCGCCAGCAGCTTGGAGGGACAGTACACAGATACGCAGTATTTT.